The 21 T cell receptor beta chains listed next were all sequenced from one sample in a study of healthy donors' naive CD4 and CD8 T cells. Each TCR library used around 500 ng of total RNA and a linear amplification protocol. TCRdb itself ran the reads through MiXCR, one entry per CDR3 protein. The sample carries around 200,000 distinct CDR3 sequences, under 85% recorded once. The sequencing sample was made of naive CD4+ and CD8+ T cells sorted from blood, pooled from several donors. These receptors all stem from a pool of human donors in good health; the sample pools cells from several healthy donors.

Remarks on this clonotype: At one of its ends the junction is not consistent with the germline gene, which may arise from a read error. The chain has TRBV7-9 and TRBJ2-4; D is ambiguous. Looked up from germline, CDR1 is SEHNR and CDR2 is FQNEAQ (reference sequence). The CDR3 covers 12 residues. The CDR3 sequence: CASSLAQRRLSF. Written as DNA, the CDR3 is TGTGCCAGCAGCTTAGCCCAGCGCCGGCTAAGCTTC. The whole variable domain, filled in from reference TRBV7-9 and TRBJ2-4, reads DTGVSQNPRHKITKRGQNVTFRCDPISEHNRLYWYRQTLGQGPEFLTYFQNEAQLEKSRLLSDRFSAERPKGSFSTLEIQRTEQGDSAMYLCASSLAQRRLSFGAGTRLSVL.

CDR3 in amino acids: CASSMGIDRAGNQPQHF. For the CDR3, the DNA is TGTGCCAGTAGTATGGGAATCGACAGGGCGGGCAATCAGCCCCAGCATTTT. The rearrangement links TRBV19 to TRBJ1-5, with 7 positions matching TRBD1. This CDR3 is 17 amino acids long. The V segment lost 3 bases and the J segment 2 bases; nucleotides outside the gene matches: 10. CDR1 and CDR2 from the germline V gene are LNHDA and SQIVND (reference sequence). Filled out from reference TRBV19 and TRBJ1-5, the complete variable domain reads DGGITQSPKYLFRKEGQNVTLSCEQNLNHDAMYWYRQDPGQGLRLIYYSQIVNDFQKGDIAEGYSVSREKKESFPLTVTSAQKNPTAFYLCASSMGIDRAGNQPQHFGDGTRLSIL.

The chain carries TRBV6-5 and TRBJ1-2; possibly TRBD1 for D (6 bases). Germline V CDR1 and CDR2: MNHEY, SVGAGI. This CDR3 contains 15 residues. Trimming cost V 0 bases and J 5 bases, with 13 bases left between them. The CDR3: CASSYSDVQGYGYTF. The CDR3 bases are TGTGCCAGCAGTTACTCAGACGTTCAGGGGTATGGCTACACCTTC.

This clonotype was seen a few times. The chain has TRBV19 and TRBJ2-1, with D perhaps matching TRBD1 or TRBD2 (5 bases each). Trimming stripped 6 bases from V and 1 base from J, with 13 bases between. Germline V gene lookup returns CDR1 LNHDA and CDR2 SQIVND (reference sequence). The CDR3 runs to 15 residues. The CDR3 bases are TGTGCCAGTAGCTCCGGGACCCTATCCTACAATGAGCAGTTCTTC. The encoded protein is CASSSGTLSYNEQFF.

CDR3 DNA: TGCAGCGTTGGGGGACTAGGTGTCGAGCAGTACTTC. It specifies CSVGGLGVEQYF. V usage is TRBV29-1 and J usage is TRBJ2-7; 8 bases are shared with TRBD2. The CDR3 runs 12 residues. The ends lost 4 bases at V and 6 bases at J; junction bases unmatched: 5. Germline V CDR1 and CDR2: SQVTM, ANQGSEA.

This sequence joins TRBV19 and TRBJ2-1, with D perhaps matching TRBD2 (5 bases). This CDR3 has 14 amino acids. Germline V gene data show CDR1 as LNHDA and CDR2 as SQIVND (reference sequence). Trimming took off 3 bases at V and 3 bases at J, with 9 bases between the two ends. DNA for the CDR3: TGTGCCAGTAGTATCGGGGTTGGCTACAATGAGCAGTTCTTC. It translates to CASSIGVGYNEQFF.

Here the CDR3 reads CASIRAGGLNTEAFF. CDR3 DNA: TGTGCCAGTATAAGAGCAGGGGGACTGAACACTGAAGCTTTCTTT. The chain uses TRBV19 and TRBJ1-1; 7 bases line up with TRBD1. Trimming cost V 7 bases and J 0 bases; bases outside gene matches: 8. Germline lookup yields CDR1 LNHDA and CDR2 SQIVND (reference sequence). The CDR3 extends over 15 amino acids.

The chain combines TRBV6-5 with TRBJ1-3, with unresolved D. Germline assignment: CDR1 MNHEY and CDR2 SVGAGI. CDR3 length: 11 residues. Trimming removed 2 bases from V and 6 bases from J, with 2 bases in between. The CDR3 region is CASSYQNTIYF. DNA of the CDR3: TGTGCCAGCAGTTACCAAAACACCATATATTTT.

The chain combines TRBV15 with TRBJ1-5, with 7 positions matching TRBD1. The CDR3 is 15 amino acids. CDR1 and CDR2 from the germline V gene are LNHNV and YYDKDF (reference sequence). After removal of 2 bases from V and 6 bases from J, the junction contained 7 bases not matched to a gene. As DNA, the CDR3 is TGTGCCACCAGCAGATCCCGACAGGGTGTTCAGCCCCAGCATTTT. This translates into CATSRSRQGVQPQHF.

This chain connects TRBV15 to TRBJ2-7, with 7 bases aligning to TRBD1. V was pared by 1 base and J by 2 bases, with 11 bases of the junction left unmatched. Germline V lookup: CDR1 LNHNV, CDR2 YYDKDF (reference sequence). The CDR3 extends over 17 amino acids. The CDR3 DNA follows: TGTGCCACCAGCAGAGTCCCTACAGGGGAGAGAGCCTACGAGCAGTACTTC. It translates to CATSRVPTGERAYEQYF.

This chain joins TRBV19 and TRBJ1-5; TRBD1 is a possible D gene (5 bases). The CDR3 has 15 residues. Germline loops: CDR1 LNHDA, CDR2 SQIVND (reference sequence). V was shortened by 5 bases and J by 3 bases, with 14 bases between the two germline ends. The chain's CDR3 is CASSPRARDNQPQHF. Here the CDR3 DNA reads TGTGCCAGTAGTCCCAGGGCTCGGGACAATCAGCCCCAGCATTTT.

The chain couples TRBV24-1 to TRBJ1-6; D is undetermined. The CDR3 extends over 10 amino acids. Germline assignment: CDR1 KGHDR and CDR2 SFDVKD. V lost 7 bases, J lost 15 bases, and 9 bases lay in between. DNA for the CDR3: TGTGCCACCAGCACACTCTTCCTCCACTTT. Translation: CATSTLFLHF.

The gene calls are TRBV20-1 and TRBJ2-5; D is uncertain. The CDR3 consists of 13 residues. V was trimmed by 6 bases and J by 0 bases, leaving 11 bases between them. The germline V gene has CDR1 DFQATT and CDR2 SNEGSKA (reference sequence). Written as DNA, the CDR3 is TGCAGTGCCCCGGACCCGAACCAAGAGACCCAGTACTTC. It specifies CSAPDPNQETQYF.

This clonotype was counted between two and nine times. The chain employs TRBV29-1 and TRBJ2-7; D is unresolved. Trimming removed 7 bases from V and 3 bases from J, with 10 bases in between. This CDR3 is built from 11 residues. Per germline, CDR1 SQVTM and CDR2 ANQGSEA. Here the CDR3 reads CSGRKNYEQYF. The CDR3 DNA reads as TGCAGCGGACGGAAAAACTACGAGCAGTACTTC.

This clonotype is a singleton in its sample. This chain links TRBV11-2 with TRBJ2-1; a possible D gene is TRBD2 (5 bases). V was pared by 5 bases and J by 6 bases, with 17 bases between. CDR1 is SGHAT, CDR2 FQNNGV, per germline. CDR3 size: 15 residues. CDR3 in amino acids: CASSPRSPGSNEQFF. The CDR3 coding sequence is TGTGCCAGCAGCCCCCGGTCGCCGGGGAGCAATGAGCAGTTCTTC.

The chain employs TRBV29-1 and TRBJ2-3, with TRBD2 identical over 7 bases. CDR3 length: 16 amino acids. V lost 3 bases to trimming and J lost 4 bases; unmatched junction nucleotides: 13. Germline V gene sequence: CDR1 SQVTM, CDR2 ANQGSEA. This CDR3 reads CSVDNPAGRSADTQYF. The CDR3 DNA reads TGCAGCGTTGACAACCCAGCCGGGAGGTCTGCAGATACGCAGTATTTT.

V is TRBV30 and J is TRBJ2-1; 10 positions match TRBD2. V shed 6 bases and J 7 bases; nucleotides not matched to a gene: 9. This CDR3 spans 14 amino acids. Germline V gives CDR1 GTSNPN, CDR2 SVGIG (reference sequence). In DNA, the CDR3 is TGTGCCTGTGGTCTCCTAGCGGGAGCAAATGAGCAGTTCTTC. Protein sequence: CACGLLAGANEQFF.

As regards this clonotype: One end of the junction is discordant with germline, which a read error may explain. The V and J genes are TRBV5-1 and TRBJ2-3, with 7 nucleotides matching TRBD2. Germline V CDR1 and CDR2: SGHRS, YFSETQ. The CDR3 extends over 14 amino acids. CDR3 region: CASSLGGGADTQYF. The CDR3 bases are TGTGCCAGCAGCCTGGGCGGGGGTGCAGATACGCAGTATTTT.

The V and J genes are TRBV15 and TRBJ2-1; 13 bases are shared with TRBD2. This CDR3 has 16 amino acids. Germline CDR1 LNHNV, CDR2 YYDKDF (reference sequence). The V gene end was trimmed by 5 bases and the J gene end by 6 bases; junction bases not matched to a gene: 7. This CDR3 reads CATSGAWTSGGNEQFF. The CDR3 region has the DNA TGTGCCACCAGCGGCGCTTGGACTAGCGGGGGCAATGAGCAGTTCTTC.

The V call is TRBV6-5, the J call TRBJ2-7; possibly TRBD1 or TRBD2 for D (5 bases each). CDR3 length: 16 residues. Germline-derived CDR1 and CDR2 are MNHEY and SVGAGI. V lost 0 bases and J 2 bases, leaving 14 bases between the germline ends. The DNA for the CDR3 is TGTGCCAGCAGTTACTCGGAGGTGGGACCGGCCTACGAGCAGTACTTC. It specifies CASSYSEVGPAYEQYF.

The chain recombines TRBV20-1 with TRBJ2-6; D call uncertain. The CDR3 consists of 13 residues. Trimming removed 7 bases from V and 1 base from J, with 8 bases in between. The germline V gene has CDR1 DFQATT and CDR2 SNEGSKA (reference sequence). The CDR3 DNA reads as TGCAGTGTTGGAGCGTCTGGGGCCAACGTCCTGACTTTC. It translates to CSVGASGANVLTF.